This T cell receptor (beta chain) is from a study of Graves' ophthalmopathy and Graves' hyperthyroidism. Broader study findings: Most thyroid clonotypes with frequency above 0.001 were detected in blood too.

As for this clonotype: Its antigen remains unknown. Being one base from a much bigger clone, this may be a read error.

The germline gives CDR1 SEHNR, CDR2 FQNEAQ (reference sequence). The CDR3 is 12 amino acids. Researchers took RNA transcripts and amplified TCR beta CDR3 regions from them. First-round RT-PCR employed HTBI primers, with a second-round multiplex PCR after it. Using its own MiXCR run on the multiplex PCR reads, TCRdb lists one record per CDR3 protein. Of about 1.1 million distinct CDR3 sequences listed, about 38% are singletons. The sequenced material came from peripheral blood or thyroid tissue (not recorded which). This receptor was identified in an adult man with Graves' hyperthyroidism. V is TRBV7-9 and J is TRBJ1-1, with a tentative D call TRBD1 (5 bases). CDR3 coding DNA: TGTGCCAGCAGCGCAGGGAACAGTGAAGCTCTCTTT. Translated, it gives CASSAGNSEALF.